The 31 T cell receptor beta chains below were found in one sample sequenced in a study of T cells in localized non-small cell lung cancer. The repertoire was sequenced with immunoSEQ multiplex PCR; TCRdb's copy has only in-frame clones and lacks some. The repertoire has 35,000 to 50,000 clones, roughly nine tenths of them found once; the top ten carry more than 9%. This specimen consisted of PBMCs, obtained before any cancer treatment. Receptors were obtained from a woman between 40 and 69 years old with stage II lung adenocarcinoma.

CDR3 bases: TGTGCCAGCAGTGATATTGAGGACAGGGGATTTTACGAGCAGTACTTC. This encodes CASSDIEDRGFYEQYF. The chain joins TRBV2 to TRBJ2-7; TRBD1 agrees at 9 bases. CDR3 length: 16 amino acids. CDR1 is SNHLY and CDR2 is FYNNEI in the germline V gene. V dropped 3 bases and J dropped 4; count of bases not matched to a gene: 10.

The V call is TRBV28, the J call TRBJ1-2, with D hard to call. Trimming took 7 bases from V and 1 from J, leaving 16 bases between them. CDR1 is MDHEN and CDR2 is SYDVKM in the germline V gene. The CDR3 length is 15 residues. Written as DNA, the CDR3 is TGTGCCAGCACCCAGTGGGCATCTCTTAACTATGGCTACACCTTC. Translating gives CASTQWASLNYGYTF.

This clone is a singleton in its sample. The chain is built from TRBV7-9 and TRBJ1-3; D unresolved. The CDR3 is 14 residues long. Trimming left V 8 bases short and J 4 bases short, with 15 bases between. Per germline, CDR1 SEHNR and CDR2 FQNEAQ (reference sequence). CDR3 sequence: CASRRDLAGNTIYF. CDR3 sequence (DNA): TGTGCCAGCCGAAGGGATCTTGCCGGAAACACCATATATTTT.

This clone has just one count. The chain recombines TRBV7-8 with TRBJ2-5; 9 bases line up with TRBD2. The V segment lost 2 bases and the J segment 7 bases; nucleotides outside the gene matches: 8. Germline lookup yields CDR1 SGHVS and CDR2 FQNEAQ. CDR3 length equals 15 residues. In nucleotides, the CDR3 is TGTGCCAGCAGCTTAAACTGGGGGCGGGAGGGGACCCAGTACTTC. Translating it yields CASSLNWGREGTQYF.

J is TRBJ1-2 and V is TRBV7-9; TRBD1 matches at 7 bases. J was trimmed by 0 bases and V by 5 bases; bases with no gene match: 3. Germline CDR1 is SEHNR and CDR2 is FQNEAQ (reference sequence). This CDR3 has 14 residues. CDR3 nucleotide sequence: TGTGCCAGCAGCCCGGGACAGCCTAACTATGGCTACACCTTC. Translating it yields CASSPGQPNYGYTF.

The count of this clone is one. The gene calls are TRBV5-1 and TRBJ2-1; TRBD2 matches at 7 bases. This CDR3 has 15 amino acids. Unmatched junction bases numbered 5, after V lost 5 bases and J lost 0 bases. Germline V gives CDR1 SGHRS, CDR2 YFSETQ. CDR3 in DNA: TGCGCCAGCAGGCTAGCGGAGAGCTCCTACAATGAGCAGTTCTTC. This translates into CASRLAESSYNEQFF.

The chain joins TRBV10-3 to TRBJ1-1; no clear D. The CDR3 is 14 residues long. Per germline, CDR1 ENHRY and CDR2 SYGVKD. V lost 2 bases and J 4 bases, leaving 11 bases between the germline ends. Written as DNA, the CDR3 is TGTGCCATCAGTGAGACCCCGTCCATCACTGAAGCTTTCTTT. Protein product: CAISETPSITEAFF.

This clone came up once. The chain links TRBV7-6 to TRBJ2-5; no firm D call. The CDR3 runs 14 residues. CDR1 and CDR2 (germline): SGHVS, FNYEAQ. V was clipped by 1 base and J by 5 bases, with 11 bases between them. CDR3 bases: TGTGCCAGCAGCTTAGGGTCCAGGACGGAGACCCAGTACTTC. Its translation is CASSLGSRTETQYF.

The chain joins TRBV6-5 to TRBJ1-2, with no clear D. Between the trimmed V and J ends, which lost 4 bases and 4 bases, there was a span of 10 bases. Germline CDR1 is MNHEY and CDR2 is SVGAGI. This CDR3 has 13 amino acids. CDR3 sequence: CASSSRGPYGYTF. CDR3 sequence (DNA): TGTGCCAGCAGTTCCCGAGGACCCTATGGCTACACCTTC.

The CDR3 reads CASSPPRLVADTQYF. For the CDR3, the DNA is TGTGCCAGCAGCCCACCCCGACTAGTCGCAGATACGCAGTATTTT. The chain uses TRBV7-2 and TRBJ2-3; tentative D call: TRBD2 (6 bases). The V gene's germline CDR1 is SGHTA and CDR2 FQGNSA. V was cut by 5 bases and J by 4 bases, with 16 bases left in between. The CDR3 runs to 15 residues.

The chain couples TRBV5-1 to TRBJ1-4, with TRBD1 as a possible D gene (6 bases). V lost 6 bases, J lost 8 bases, and 17 bases lay in between. In germline, CDR1 is SGHRS, CDR2 YFSETQ. The CDR3 length is 14 residues. This CDR3 reads CASNRGQSSEKLFF. For the CDR3, the DNA is TGCGCCAGCAACCGAGGACAGAGCAGCGAAAAACTGTTTTTT.

The rearrangement links TRBV28 to TRBJ1-1, with 12 nucleotides matching TRBD1. After removal of 5 bases from V and 4 bases from J, the junction contained 8 bases not matched to a gene. CDR3 length: 16 residues. Germline V gives CDR1 MDHEN, CDR2 SYDVKM. Here the CDR3 reads CASSGGPGQGATEAFF. CDR3 sequence (DNA): TGTGCCAGCAGTGGGGGGCCGGGACAGGGGGCCACTGAAGCTTTCTTT.

The chain joins TRBV6-1 to TRBJ1-2, with D hard to call. Trimming removed 7 bases from V and 6 bases from J, with 21 bases in between. The CDR3 runs 15 residues. The germline V gene has CDR1 MNHNS and CDR2 SASEGT. The CDR3 protein is CASTARSPRINGYTF. The CDR3 DNA sequence: TGTGCCAGCACCGCGCGGAGTCCCCGCATCAATGGCTACACCTTC.

J is TRBJ1-2 and V is TRBV15; D is uncertain. The V gene lost 1 base and the J gene lost 0 bases, with 9 bases spanning the gap. Germline V gene lookup returns CDR1 LNHNV and CDR2 YYDKDF (reference sequence). CDR3 length equals 15 residues. CDR3 protein: CATSRGPSANYGYTF. CDR3 sequence (DNA): TGTGCCACCAGCAGAGGCCCGTCAGCTAACTATGGCTACACCTTC.

This chain connects TRBV7-2 to TRBJ1-4, with a tentative D call TRBD1 (5 bases). Germline CDR1 is SGHTA and CDR2 is FQGNSA. The CDR3 is made up of 15 amino acids. With 1 base removed from V and 8 bases from J, the gap between germline ends came to 14 bases. CDR3 protein: CASSLVPGRNEKLFF. The CDR3 coding sequence is TGTGCCAGCAGCTTAGTACCGGGACGCAACGAAAAACTGTTTTTT. The full variable domain, in which reference TRBV7-2 and TRBJ1-4 provide the parts outside the CDR3, is GAGVSQSPSNKVTEKGKDVELRCDPISGHTALYWYRQSLGQGLEFLIYFQGNSAPDKSGLPSDRFSAERTGGSVSTLTIQRTQQEDSAVYLCASSLVPGRNEKLFFGSGTQLSVL.

Remarks on this clone: Other DNA sequences in this sample translate to the same CDR3. DNA for the CDR3: TGTGCCAGCAGCCCGGACAGGGTCTATGGCTACACCTTC. It specifies CASSPDRVYGYTF. The chain recombines TRBV28 with TRBJ1-2; 8 bases map to TRBD1. This CDR3 is 13 amino acids long. Per germline, CDR1 MDHEN and CDR2 SYDVKM. Losses at the gene ends were 6 bases for V and 4 bases for J; bases not matched to a gene: 4.

V is TRBV4-1 and J is TRBJ2-7, with D uncertain. Germline CDR1 reads MGHRA; CDR2 reads YSYEKL. This CDR3 contains 15 residues. The V end lost 4 bases, the J end lost 5 bases, and 18 bases lay between the germline ends. The CDR3 sequence is CASSRPGSDVNEQYF. CDR3 nucleotides: TGCGCCAGCAGCCGCCCGGGCTCAGATGTCAACGAGCAGTACTTC.

V gene TRBV10-3 combines with J gene TRBJ2-2; D unclear. V was trimmed by 4 bases and J by 0 bases, leaving 12 bases between them. The germline gives CDR1 ENHRY, CDR2 SYGVKD. This CDR3 comprises 16 residues. CDR3 region: CAISGGRPTNTGELFF. The CDR3 DNA follows: TGTGCCATCAGTGGTGGCCGACCGACGAACACCGGGGAGCTGTTTTTT.

V and J are TRBV29-1 and TRBJ2-3, with D possibly called TRBD1 or TRBD2 (5 bases each). Germline CDR1 SQVTM, CDR2 ANQGSEA. This CDR3 is 18 amino acids long. The germline V and J ends were trimmed by 1 base and 4 bases, with 24 bases remaining between them. The DNA for the CDR3 is TGCAGCGTTGAAGGGGGCCTAGGAGGAGAGGTGCAGTCAGATACGCAGTATTTT. It specifies CSVEGGLGGEVQSDTQYF.

This CDR3 reads CASSPRGQHTDTQYF. DNA of the CDR3: TGTGCCAGCTCACCGCGCGGGCAACACACAGATACGCAGTATTTT. The rearrangement joins TRBV18 to TRBJ2-3; the D gene is possibly TRBD2 (5 bases). In germline, CDR1 is KGHSH, CDR2 LQKENI. CDR3 size: 15 residues. V was shortened by 3 bases and J by 2 bases, with 12 bases between the two germline ends.

This chain connects TRBV19 to TRBJ1-3; 8 positions match TRBD1. V was clipped by 5 bases and J by 2 bases; unmatched bases: 8. The CDR3 covers 16 residues. Germline CDR1 reads LNHDA; CDR2 reads SQIVND (reference sequence). DNA of the CDR3: TGTGCCAGTAGTGGACCGGGACAGGTAGCTGGAAACACCATATATTTT. This translates into CASSGPGQVAGNTIYF.

The V call is TRBV18, the J call TRBJ1-2, with 10 bases fitting TRBD1. Per the germline V gene, CDR1 is KGHSH and CDR2 is LQKENI. CDR3 length equals 14 residues. V shed 5 bases and J 7 bases; nucleotides not matched to a gene: 7. DNA for the CDR3: TGTGCCAGCTCAAGCACCGGGGACAGGGGTGGCTACACCTTC. Translated: CASSSTGDRGGYTF.

The J gene is TRBJ2-2, the V gene TRBV9, with 10 bases aligning to TRBD2. V was pared by 1 base and J by 7 bases, with 7 bases of the junction left unmatched. Looked up from germline, CDR1 is SGDLS and CDR2 is YYNGEE. CDR3 size: 16 residues. CDR3 residues: CASSVQAGGPNGELFF. DNA of the CDR3: TGTGCCAGCAGCGTACAAGCGGGAGGGCCTAACGGGGAGCTGTTTTTT.

This clone was observed a single time. The chain couples TRBV6-1 to TRBJ1-1; TRBD1 is a possible D gene (5 bases). CDR1 MNHNS and CDR2 SASEGT come from the germline V gene. The length of the CDR3 is 14 residues. Trimming shortened V by 2 bases and J by 11 bases, and 18 bases separated the two germline ends. The CDR3 bases are TGTGCCAGCAGTGAAATCTGGGGCGCAGACAATGCTTTCTTT. As protein: CASSEIWGADNAFF.

The V and J genes are TRBV29-1 and TRBJ2-5, with unresolved D. Germline assignment: CDR1 SQVTM and CDR2 ANQGSEA. This CDR3 comprises 13 residues. V gave up 1 base and J gave up 1 base, with 7 bases separating them. The CDR3 DNA follows: TGCAGCGTTGAAGGATGGGGCCAAGAGACCCAGTACTTC. Amino acid sequence: CSVEGWGQETQYF.

V is TRBV2 and J is TRBJ2-2; D is unresolved. This CDR3 is 13 amino acids long. Trimming removed 8 bases from V and 5 bases from J, with 12 bases in between. Germline CDR1 SNHLY, CDR2 FYNNEI. Here the CDR3 DNA reads TGTGCCAGCCTACCAGACGGAACCGGGGAGCTGTTTTTT. This sequence encodes CASLPDGTGELFF.

The chain couples TRBV2 to TRBJ2-6, with 7 positions matching TRBD1. This CDR3 comprises 17 residues. V lost 4 bases to trimming and J lost 0 bases; unmatched junction nucleotides: 6. Germline V lookup: CDR1 SNHLY, CDR2 FYNNEI. CDR3 region: CASSALAGGSGANVLTF. DNA of the CDR3: TGTGCCAGCAGTGCCCTGGCAGGGGGCTCTGGGGCCAACGTCCTGACTTTC.

J is TRBJ2-2 and V is TRBV6-4; 9 bases are shared with TRBD1. Germline values: CDR1 MRHNA, CDR2 SNTAGT. V was clipped by 4 bases and J by 5 bases; unmatched bases: 11. The CDR3 loop spans 17 amino acids. The CDR3: CASSASGTGRSTGELFF. The CDR3 region has the DNA TGTGCCAGCAGTGCTTCCGGGACAGGGCGAAGTACCGGGGAGCTGTTTTTT.

The V call is TRBV6-6, the J call TRBJ1-3; D not resolved. With 5 bases removed from V and 0 bases from J, the gap between germline ends came to 8 bases. CDR3 size: 14 residues. The germline CDR1 and CDR2 sequences are MNHNY and SVGAGI (reference sequence). The CDR3 coding sequence is TGTGCCAGCAGTCCGGGCCGCTCTGGAAACACCATATATTTT. This encodes CASSPGRSGNTIYF.

V usage is TRBV5-1 and J usage is TRBJ2-3, with a weak D call TRBD2 (6 bases). CDR3 length: 14 residues. V was trimmed by 4 bases and J by 5 bases, leaving 14 bases between them. Germline V gene data show CDR1 as SGHRS and CDR2 as YFSETQ. CDR3 loop: CASSGGGPRDTQYF. DNA of the CDR3: TGCGCCAGCAGCGGGGGAGGCCCGAGAGATACGCAGTATTTT.

The chain has TRBV28 and TRBJ2-7; D is perhaps TRBD1 (8 bases). The CDR3 extends over 16 amino acids. The germline gives CDR1 MDHEN, CDR2 SYDVKM. Trimming removed 6 bases at V and 1 base at J, with 19 bases between. The CDR3 protein is CASSRAGDRSSYEQYF. Written as DNA, the CDR3 is TGTGCCAGCAGCCGGGCGGGGGACAGGTCTTCCTACGAGCAGTACTTC. Supplemented by reference TRBV28 and TRBJ2-7, the full variable domain reads DVKVTQSSRYLVKRTGEKVFLECVQDMDHENMFWYRQDPGLGLRLIYFSYDVKMKEKGDIPEGYSVSREKKERFSLILESASTNQTSMYLCASSRAGDRSSYEQYFGPGTRLTVT.